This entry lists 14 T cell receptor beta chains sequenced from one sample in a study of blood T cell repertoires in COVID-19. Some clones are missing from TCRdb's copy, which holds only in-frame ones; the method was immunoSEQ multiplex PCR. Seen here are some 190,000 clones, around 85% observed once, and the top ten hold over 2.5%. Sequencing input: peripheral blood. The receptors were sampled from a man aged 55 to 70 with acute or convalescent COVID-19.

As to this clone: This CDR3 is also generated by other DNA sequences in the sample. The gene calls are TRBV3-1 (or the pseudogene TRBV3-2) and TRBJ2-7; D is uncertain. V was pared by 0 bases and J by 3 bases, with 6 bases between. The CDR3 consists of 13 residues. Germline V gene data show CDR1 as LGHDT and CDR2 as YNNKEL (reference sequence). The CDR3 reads CASSQDPGYEQYF. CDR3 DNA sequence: TGTGCCAGCAGCCAAGATCCAGGCTACGAGCAGTACTTC.

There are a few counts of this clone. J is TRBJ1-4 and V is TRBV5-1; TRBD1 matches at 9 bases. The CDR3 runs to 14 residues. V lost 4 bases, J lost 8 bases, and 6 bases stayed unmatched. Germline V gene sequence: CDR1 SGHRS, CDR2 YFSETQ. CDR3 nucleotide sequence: TGCGCCAGCAGCACGGGACAGGGCCAGGAAAAACTGTTTTTT. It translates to CASSTGQGQEKLFF.

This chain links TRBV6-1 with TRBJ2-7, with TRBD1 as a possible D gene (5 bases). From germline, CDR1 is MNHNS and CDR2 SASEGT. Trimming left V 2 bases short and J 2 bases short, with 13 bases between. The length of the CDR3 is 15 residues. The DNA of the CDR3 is TGTGCCAGCAGTGAACTTGCCCGACAGACCTACGAGCAGTACTTC. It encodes CASSELARQTYEQYF.

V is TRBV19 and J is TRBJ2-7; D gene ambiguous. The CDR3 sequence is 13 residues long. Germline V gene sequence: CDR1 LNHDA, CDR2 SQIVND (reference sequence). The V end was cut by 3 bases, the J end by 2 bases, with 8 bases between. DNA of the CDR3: TGTGCCAGTAGTATTGGCGAGGCCTACGAGCAGTACTTC. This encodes CASSIGEAYEQYF.

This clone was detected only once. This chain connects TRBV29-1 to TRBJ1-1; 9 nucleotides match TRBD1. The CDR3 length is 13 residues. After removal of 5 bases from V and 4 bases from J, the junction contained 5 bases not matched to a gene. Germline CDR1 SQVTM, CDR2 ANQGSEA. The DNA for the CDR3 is TGCAGCGTTTCTGACAGGGGGATCACTGAAGCTTTCTTT. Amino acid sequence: CSVSDRGITEAFF.

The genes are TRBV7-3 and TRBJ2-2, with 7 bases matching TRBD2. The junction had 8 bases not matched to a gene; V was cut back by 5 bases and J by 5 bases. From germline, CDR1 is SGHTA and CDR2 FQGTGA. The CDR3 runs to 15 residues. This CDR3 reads CASSPGLGGTGELFF. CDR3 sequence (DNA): TGTGCCAGCAGCCCCGGGTTGGGGGGGACCGGGGAGCTGTTTTTT.

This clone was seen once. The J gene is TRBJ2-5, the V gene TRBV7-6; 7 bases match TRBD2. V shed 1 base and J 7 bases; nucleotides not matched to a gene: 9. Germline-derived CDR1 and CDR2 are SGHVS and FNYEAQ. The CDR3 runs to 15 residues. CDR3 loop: CASSLDPGTMGTQYF. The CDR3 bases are TGTGCCAGCAGCTTAGACCCCGGGACTATGGGGACCCAGTACTTC.

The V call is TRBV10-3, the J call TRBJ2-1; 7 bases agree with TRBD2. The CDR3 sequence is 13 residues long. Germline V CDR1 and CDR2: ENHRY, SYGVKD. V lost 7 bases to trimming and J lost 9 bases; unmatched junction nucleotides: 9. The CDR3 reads CAITAGVSTEQFF. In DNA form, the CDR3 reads TGTGCCATCACGGCGGGAGTATCCACTGAGCAGTTCTTC.

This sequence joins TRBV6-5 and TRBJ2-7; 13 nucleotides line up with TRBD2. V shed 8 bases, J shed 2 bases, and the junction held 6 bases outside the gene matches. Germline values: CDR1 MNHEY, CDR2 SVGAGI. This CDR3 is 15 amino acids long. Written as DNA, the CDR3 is TGTGCCAGCGGGCAGGGGACTAGCGGGACCTACGAGCAGTACTTC. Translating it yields CASGQGTSGTYEQYF.

CDR3 nucleotides: TGTGCCAGCAGCTATAGGGACAGTTCCTACGAGCAGTACTTC. Protein product: CASSYRDSSYEQYF. The chain uses TRBV13 and TRBJ2-7; TRBD1 matches 7 bases. The CDR3 totals 14 residues. The ends lost 4 bases at V and 1 base at J; junction bases unmatched: 4. Germline lookup yields CDR1 PRHDT and CDR2 FYEKMQ (reference sequence). The complete variable domain, with remaining parts taken from reference TRBV13 and TRBJ2-7, reads AAGVIQSPRHLIKEKRETATLKCYPIPRHDTVYWYQQGPGQDPQFLISFYEKMQSDKGSIPDRFSAQQFSDYHSELNMSSLELGDSALYFCASSYRDSSYEQYFGPGTRLTVT.

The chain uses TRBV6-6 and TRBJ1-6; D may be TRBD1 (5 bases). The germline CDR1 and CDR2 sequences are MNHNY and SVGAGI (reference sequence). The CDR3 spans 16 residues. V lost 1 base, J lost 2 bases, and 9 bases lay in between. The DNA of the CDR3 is TGTGCCAGCAGTTACTTGGGACTGACCTATAATTCACCCCTCCACTTT. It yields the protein CASSYLGLTYNSPLHF.

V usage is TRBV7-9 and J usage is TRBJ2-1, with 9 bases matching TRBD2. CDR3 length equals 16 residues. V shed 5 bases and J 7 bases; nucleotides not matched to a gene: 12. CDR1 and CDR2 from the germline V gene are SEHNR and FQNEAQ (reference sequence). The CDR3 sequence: CASSRRELLAGNEQFF. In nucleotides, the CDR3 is TGTGCCAGCAGCCGACGGGAGTTGCTAGCGGGGAATGAGCAGTTCTTC. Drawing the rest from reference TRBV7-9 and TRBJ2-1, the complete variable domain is DTGVSQNPRHKITKRGQNVTFRCDPISEHNRLYWYRQTLGQGPEFLTYFQNEAQLEKSRLLSDRFSAERPKGSFSTLEIQRTEQGDSAMYLCASSRRELLAGNEQFFGPGTRLTVL.

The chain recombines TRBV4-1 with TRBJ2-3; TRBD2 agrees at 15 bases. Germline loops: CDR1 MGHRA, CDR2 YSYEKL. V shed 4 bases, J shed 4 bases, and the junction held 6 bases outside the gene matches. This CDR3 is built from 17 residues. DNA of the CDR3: TGCGCCAGCAGCCGGGGACTAGCGGGAGGTGGCGCAGATACGCAGTATTTT. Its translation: CASSRGLAGGGADTQYF.

The CDR3 protein is CASSIVWAGQGKETQYF. For the CDR3, the DNA is TGTGCCAGTAGTATAGTGTGGGCAGGCCAGGGTAAAGAGACCCAGTACTTC. This sequence joins TRBV19 and TRBJ2-5; tentative D call: TRBD1 (5 bases). Deletions cut 1 base from V and 3 bases from J, with 18 bases between. Germline assignment: CDR1 LNHDA and CDR2 SQIVND (reference sequence). The CDR3 is made up of 17 amino acids.